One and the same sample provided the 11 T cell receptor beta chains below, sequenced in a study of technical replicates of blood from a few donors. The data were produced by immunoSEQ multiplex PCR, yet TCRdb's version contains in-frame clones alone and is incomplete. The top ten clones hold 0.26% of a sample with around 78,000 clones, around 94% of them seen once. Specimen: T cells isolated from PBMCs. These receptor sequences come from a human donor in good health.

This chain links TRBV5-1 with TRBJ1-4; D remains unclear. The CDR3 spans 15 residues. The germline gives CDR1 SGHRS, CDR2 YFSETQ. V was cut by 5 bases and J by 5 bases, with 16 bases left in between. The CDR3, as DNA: TGCGCCAGCAGTAGAGTACACAGAAAGAATGAAAAACTGTTTTTT. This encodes CASSRVHRKNEKLFF. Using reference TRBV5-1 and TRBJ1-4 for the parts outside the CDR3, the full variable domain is KAGVTQTPRYLIKTRGQQVTLSCSPISGHRSVSWYQQTPGQGLQFLFEYFSETQRNKGNFPGRFSGRQFSNSRSEMNVSTLELGDSALYLCASSRVHRKNEKLFFGSGTQLSVL.

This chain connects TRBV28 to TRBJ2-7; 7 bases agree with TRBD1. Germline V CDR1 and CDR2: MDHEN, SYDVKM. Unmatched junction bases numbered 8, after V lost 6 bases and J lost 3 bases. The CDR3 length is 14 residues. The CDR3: CASSPGTVNYEQYF. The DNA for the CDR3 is TGTGCCAGCAGCCCTGGGACAGTCAACTACGAGCAGTACTTC.

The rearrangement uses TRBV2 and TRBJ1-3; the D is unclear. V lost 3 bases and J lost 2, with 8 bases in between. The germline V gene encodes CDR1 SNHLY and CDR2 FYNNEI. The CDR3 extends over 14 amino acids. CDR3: CASSDGHPGNTIYF. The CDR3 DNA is TGTGCCAGCAGTGACGGTCACCCTGGAAACACCATATATTTT.

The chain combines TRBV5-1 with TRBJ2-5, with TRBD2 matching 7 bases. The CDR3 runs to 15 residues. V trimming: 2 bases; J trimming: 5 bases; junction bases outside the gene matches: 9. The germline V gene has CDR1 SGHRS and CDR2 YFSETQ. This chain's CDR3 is CASSFSSTSLETQYF. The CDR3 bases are TGCGCCAGCAGCTTTTCCTCGACTAGCCTGGAGACCCAGTACTTC. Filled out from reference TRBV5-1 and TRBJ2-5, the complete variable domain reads KAGVTQTPRYLIKTRGQQVTLSCSPISGHRSVSWYQQTPGQGLQFLFEYFSETQRNKGNFPGRFSGRQFSNSRSEMNVSTLELGDSALYLCASSFSSTSLETQYFGPGTRLLVL.

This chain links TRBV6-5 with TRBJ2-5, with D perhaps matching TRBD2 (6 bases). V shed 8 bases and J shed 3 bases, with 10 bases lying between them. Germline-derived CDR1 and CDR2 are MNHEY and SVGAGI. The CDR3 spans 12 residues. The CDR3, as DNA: TGTGCCAGCCGGGACTCTAAAGAGACCCAGTACTTC. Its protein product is CASRDSKETQYF.

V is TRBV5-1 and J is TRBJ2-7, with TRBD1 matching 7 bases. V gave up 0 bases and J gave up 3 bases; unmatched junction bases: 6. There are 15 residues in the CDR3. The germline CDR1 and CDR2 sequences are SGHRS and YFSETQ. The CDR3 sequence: CASSLAGTANYEQYF. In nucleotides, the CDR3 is TGCGCCAGCAGCTTGGCCGGGACAGCCAACTACGAGCAGTACTTC.

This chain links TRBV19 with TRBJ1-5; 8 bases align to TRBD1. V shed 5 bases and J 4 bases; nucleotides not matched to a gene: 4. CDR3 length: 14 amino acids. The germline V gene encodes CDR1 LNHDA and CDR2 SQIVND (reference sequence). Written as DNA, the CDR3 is TGTGCCAGTAGTCACACAGGGGGAAATCAGCCCCAGCATTTT. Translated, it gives CASSHTGGNQPQHF.

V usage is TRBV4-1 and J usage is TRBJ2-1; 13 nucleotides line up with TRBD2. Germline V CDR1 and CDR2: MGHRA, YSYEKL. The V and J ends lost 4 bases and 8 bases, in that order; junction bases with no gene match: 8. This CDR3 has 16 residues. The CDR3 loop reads CASSRTSGREIDEQFF. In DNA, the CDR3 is TGCGCCAGCAGCCGGACTAGCGGGAGAGAAATTGATGAGCAGTTCTTC.

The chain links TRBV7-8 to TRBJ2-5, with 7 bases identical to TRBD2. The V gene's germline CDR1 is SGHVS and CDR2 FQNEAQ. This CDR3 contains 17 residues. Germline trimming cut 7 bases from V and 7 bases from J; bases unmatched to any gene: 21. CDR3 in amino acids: CASTLGAPGGSLGTQYF. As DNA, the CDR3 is TGTGCCAGCACCCTAGGGGCGCCGGGGGGTTCATTAGGGACCCAGTACTTC.

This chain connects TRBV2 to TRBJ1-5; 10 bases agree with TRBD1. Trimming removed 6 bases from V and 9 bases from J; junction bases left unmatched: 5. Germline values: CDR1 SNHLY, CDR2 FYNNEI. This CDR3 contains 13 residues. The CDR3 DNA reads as TGTGCCAGCAGGGGACAGGGGTCGGGGCCCCAGCATTTT. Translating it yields CASRGQGSGPQHF.

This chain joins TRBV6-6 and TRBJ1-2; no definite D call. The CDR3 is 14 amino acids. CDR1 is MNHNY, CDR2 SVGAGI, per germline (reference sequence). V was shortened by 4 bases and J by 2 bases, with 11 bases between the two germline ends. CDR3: CASSSAQFNYGYTF. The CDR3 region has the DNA TGTGCCAGCAGTTCCGCACAGTTCAACTATGGCTACACCTTC.